This T cell receptor (beta chain) was captured by sequencing in a study of monozygotic twins with inflammatory bowel disease. The CDR3 spans 12 residues. CDR1 is DFQATT, CDR2 SNEGSKA, per germline (reference sequence). TCRdb reanalyzed the 5' RACE reads and collapses them to one entry per CDR3 protein, without DNA. The listing contains some 440,000 distinct CDR3 sequences. Sequenced input: blood. The chain recombines TRBV20-1 with TRBJ1-5; as DNA is missing, the TRBD1 call by TCRdb cannot be tested. The receptor was derived from a human donor with ulcerative colitis or Crohn's disease, or a healthy co-twin of an affected twin (not recorded which). The CDR3 spells CSAKTGAQPQHF.